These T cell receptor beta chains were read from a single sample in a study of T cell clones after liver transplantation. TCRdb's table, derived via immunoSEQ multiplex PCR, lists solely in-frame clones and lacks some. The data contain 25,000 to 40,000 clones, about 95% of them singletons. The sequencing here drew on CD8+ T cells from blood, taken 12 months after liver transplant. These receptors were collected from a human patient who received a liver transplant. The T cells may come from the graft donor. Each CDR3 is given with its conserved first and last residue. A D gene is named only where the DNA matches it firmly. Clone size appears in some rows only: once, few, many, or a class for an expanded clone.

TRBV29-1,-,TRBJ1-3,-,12,TGCAGCGTTGAAGACAGTCGGGGCTTCATATATTTT,CSVEDSRGFIYF
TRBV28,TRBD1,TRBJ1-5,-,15,TGTGCCAGCAGTTTCCGCAGGGGGAGTAATCAGCCCCAGCATTTT,CASSFRRGSNQPQHF
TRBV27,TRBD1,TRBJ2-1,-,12,TGTGCCAGCACCGGGACAGGGAATGAGCAGTTCTTC,CASTGTGNEQFF
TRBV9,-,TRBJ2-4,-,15,TGTGCCAGCAGCGTAGACGGGAGTGCCAAAAACATTCAGTACTTC,CASSVDGSAKNIQYF
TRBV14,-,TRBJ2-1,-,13,TGTGCCAGCAGCCATCTAGGCACAAATGAGCAGTTCTTC,CASSHLGTNEQFF
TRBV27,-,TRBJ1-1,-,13,TGTGCCAGCAGCAGGGGTATGAACACTGAAGCTTTCTTT,CASSRGMNTEAFF
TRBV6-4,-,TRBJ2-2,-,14,TGTGCCAGCAGTGACTCGGACAACACCGGGGAGCTGTTTTTT,CASSDSDNTGELFF
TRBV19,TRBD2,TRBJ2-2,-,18,TGTGCCAGTAGTGTCCCCTCCGGAGCGGGAGGAGGCACCGGGGAGCTGTTTTTT,CASSVPSGAGGGTGELFF
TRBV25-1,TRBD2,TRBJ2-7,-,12,TGTGCCAGCCTCGGGGGGGTTTACGAGCAGTACTTC,CASLGGVYEQYF
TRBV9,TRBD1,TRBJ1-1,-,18,TGTGCCAGCAGCGTAGTAGAGGGACAGGGAAGTTTGAACACTGAAGCTTTCTTT,CASSVVEGQGSLNTEAFF
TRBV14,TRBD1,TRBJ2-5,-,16,TGTGCCAGCAGCCAACTACGCAGGGGGTCGCGGGAGACCCAGTACTTC,CASSQLRRGSRETQYF
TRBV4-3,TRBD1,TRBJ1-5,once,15,TGCGCCAGCAGCCAAGATGGGACAGGGAACCAGCCCCAGCATTTT,CASSQDGTGNQPQHF
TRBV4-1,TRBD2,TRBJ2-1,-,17,TGCGCCAGCAGCCCCCCCCGACTAGCGGGAGGCCGGGGTGAGCAGTTCTTC,CASSPPRLAGGRGEQFF
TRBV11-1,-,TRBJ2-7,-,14,TGTGCCAGCAGCCGAGCAGGCAGAGCCTACGAGCAGTACTTC,CASSRAGRAYEQYF
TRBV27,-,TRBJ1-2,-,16,TGTGCCAGCAGTTTATCCGAACGGCCTTACCTCTATGGCTACACCTTC,CASSLSERPYLYGYTF
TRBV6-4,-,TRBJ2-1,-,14,TGTGCCAGCGCCCCAGGGTCCGGGGCGCGGGAGCAGTTCTTC,CASAPGSGAREQFF
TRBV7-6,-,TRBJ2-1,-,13,TGTGCCAGCAGCCAAAGGTTGGACAATGAGCAGTTCTTC,CASSQRLDNEQFF
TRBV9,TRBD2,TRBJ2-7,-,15,TGTGCCAGCAGCGTAGAGGGTCTAGCGGGAGACGAGCAGTACTTC,CASSVEGLAGDEQYF
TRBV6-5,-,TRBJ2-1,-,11,TGTGCCAGCAGACTGAACAATGAGCAGTTCTTC,CASRLNNEQFF
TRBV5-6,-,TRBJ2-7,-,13,TGTGCCAGCAGCTCGCCCGACAGAGGGGAGCAGTACTTC,CASSSPDRGEQYF
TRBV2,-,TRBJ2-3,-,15,TGTGCCAGCAACCCTTTCGCGGGGGCAAGGGATACGCAGTATTTT,CASNPFAGARDTQYF
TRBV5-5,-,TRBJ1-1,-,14,TGTGCCAGCAGCTTGACAGGACAGAACACTGAAGCTTTCTTT,CASSLTGQNTEAFF
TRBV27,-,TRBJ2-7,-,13,TGTGCCAGCAGCCGAGTATACTCCTACGAGCAGTACTTC,CASSRVYSYEQYF
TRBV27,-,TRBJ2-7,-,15,TGTGCCAGCAGTTTAACTCCCGCCCCCCCCTACGAGCAGTACTTC,CASSLTPAPPYEQYF
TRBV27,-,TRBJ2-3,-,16,TGTGCCAGCAGCCGGGACTCACTAATCCCGGGCATTACGCAGTATTTT,CASSRDSLIPGITQYF
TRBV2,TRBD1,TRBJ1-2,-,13,TGTGCCATCAGGACAGGGTATTCCTATGGCTACACCTTC,CAIRTGYSYGYTF
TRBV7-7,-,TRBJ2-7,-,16,TGTGCCAGCAGCTTGCACTTCACAGGGATCCCTTACGAGCAGTACTTC,CASSLHFTGIPYEQYF
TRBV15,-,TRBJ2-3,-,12,TGTGCCACCAGCTCCCTAGGTGGTACGCAGTATTTT,CATSSLGGTQYF
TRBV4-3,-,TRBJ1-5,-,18,TGCGCCAGCAGCCAAGATCCCACTTCAGGGTCTGACAATCAGCCCCAGCATTTT,CASSQDPTSGSDNQPQHF
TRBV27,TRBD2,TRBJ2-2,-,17,TGTGCCAGCAGTTTACGAAGGACTAGCGGGGTAACCGGGGAGCTGTTTTTT,CASSLRRTSGVTGELFF
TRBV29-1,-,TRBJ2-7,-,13,TGCAGCGTAGCCCGACAGGACGCCTACGAGCAGTACTTC,CSVARQDAYEQYF
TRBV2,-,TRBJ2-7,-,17,TGTGCCAGCAAATTGATGCCCGGGGCCCGGACCACCCACGAGCAGTACTTC,CASKLMPGARTTHEQYF
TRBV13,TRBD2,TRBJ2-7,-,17,TGTGCCAGCAGCTTAGGGACTAGCGGATTGAGGGGCTACGAGCAGTACTTC,CASSLGTSGLRGYEQYF
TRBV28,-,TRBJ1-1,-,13,TGTGCCACCCTGAACTCGGGCGACACTGAAGCTTTCTTT,CATLNSGDTEAFF
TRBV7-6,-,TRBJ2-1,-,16,TGTGCCAGCACCCCCGAAGGCCCTCTTTCCTACAATGAGCAGTTCTTC,CASTPEGPLSYNEQFF
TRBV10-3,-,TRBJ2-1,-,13,TGTGCCCAGGGGGAGGGGCTCTACAATGAGCAGTTCTTC,CAQGEGLYNEQFF
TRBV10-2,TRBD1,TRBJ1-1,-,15,TGCGCCAGCAGTGACTCCGGGACAGGGACCACTGAAGCTTTCTTT,CASSDSGTGTTEAFF
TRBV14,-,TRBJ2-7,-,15,TGTGCCAGCAGCCACCACCCCGGGTCGGGGCTTGAGCAGTACTTC,CASSHHPGSGLEQYF
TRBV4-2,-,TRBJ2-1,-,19,TGTGCCAGCAGCCAAGACTATGCGGATGAAGCGGAGCCCCACAATGAGCAGTTCTTC,CASSQDYADEAEPHNEQFF
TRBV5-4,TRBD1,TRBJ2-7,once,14,TGTGCCAGCAGCGGGACGGGACAGGGTTACGAGCAGTACTTC,CASSGTGQGYEQYF